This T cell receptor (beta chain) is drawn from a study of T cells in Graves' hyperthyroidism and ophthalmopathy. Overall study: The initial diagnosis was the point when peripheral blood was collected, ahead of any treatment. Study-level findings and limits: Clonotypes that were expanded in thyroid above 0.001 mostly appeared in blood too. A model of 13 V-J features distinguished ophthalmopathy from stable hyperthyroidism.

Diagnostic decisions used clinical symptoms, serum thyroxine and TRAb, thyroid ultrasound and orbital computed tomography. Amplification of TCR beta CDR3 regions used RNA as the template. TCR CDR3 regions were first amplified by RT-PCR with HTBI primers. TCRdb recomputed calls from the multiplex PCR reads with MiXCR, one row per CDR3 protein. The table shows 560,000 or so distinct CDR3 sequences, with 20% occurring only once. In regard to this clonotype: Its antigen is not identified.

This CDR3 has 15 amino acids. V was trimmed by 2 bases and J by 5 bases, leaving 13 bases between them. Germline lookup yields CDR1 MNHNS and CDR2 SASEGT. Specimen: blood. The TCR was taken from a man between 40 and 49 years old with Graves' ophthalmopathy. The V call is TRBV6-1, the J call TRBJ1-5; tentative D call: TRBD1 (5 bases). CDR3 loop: CASSESQGVYQPQHF. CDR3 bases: TGTGCCAGCAGTGAAAGTCAGGGTGTGTATCAGCCCCAGCATTTT.